A single sample gave rise to the 3 T cell receptor beta chains below, sequenced in a study of cytomegalovirus exposure and HLA in healthy donors. The PCR had 60 Vbeta and 13 Jbeta primers. Data came from immunoSEQ multiplex PCR; TCRdb stores just in-frame clones and leaves some out. The repertoire holds more than 85,000 clones, with 73% as singletons. The sequencing sample was made of PBMCs. All receptors come from a man in his forties in good health and CMV-seronegative.

This rearrangement joins TRBV27 to TRBJ2-7; D remains unclear. The CDR3 loop spans 13 amino acids. Germline V gene sequence: CDR1 MNHEY, CDR2 SMNVEV (reference sequence). V lost 6 bases and J 2 bases, leaving 11 bases between the germline ends. CDR3 in DNA: TGTGCCAGCAGACCCAACACAGCCTACGAGCAGTACTTC. This codes for CASRPNTAYEQYF.

The chain uses TRBV19 and TRBJ1-5; D perhaps matches TRBD1 (6 bases). Germline CDR1 reads LNHDA; CDR2 reads SQIVND (reference sequence). The CDR3 sequence is 17 residues long. V was cut by 5 bases and J by 3 bases, with 20 bases left in between. DNA for the CDR3: TGTGCCAGTAGTCAGGTACAACAGGGCGGCGACAATCAGCCCCAGCATTTT. Translated, it gives CASSQVQQGGDNQPQHF.

The chain is built from TRBV29-1 and TRBJ1-2; 11 bases line up with TRBD1. The CDR3 loop spans 13 amino acids. V dropped 3 bases and J dropped 4; count of bases not matched to a gene: 1. Looked up from germline, CDR1 is SQVTM and CDR2 is ANQGSEA. This CDR3 is CSVDGTGGYGYTF. CDR3 DNA sequence: TGCAGCGTTGATGGGACAGGGGGCTATGGCTACACCTTC.